Following are 29 T cell receptor beta chains from one sample sequenced in a study of blood T cells in healthy people across ages. Alongside a J-beta primer mix, a sample-barcoded 5' primer served in a second PCR lasting roughly 7 to 11 cycles. MiXCR was run by TCRdb on the 5' RACE reads, yielding one entry per CDR3 protein. This table has 650,000 to 800,000 distinct CDR3 sequences, about 42% appearing once. The sequencing sample was made of blood. These receptors were collected from a man between 60 and 70 years old in good health.

The chain is built from TRBV11-2 and TRBJ1-2; D gene unclear. V was trimmed by 1 base and J by 6 bases, leaving 9 bases between them. This CDR3 spans 13 amino acids. Germline lookup yields CDR1 SGHAT and CDR2 FQNNGV. The CDR3 bases are TGTGCCAGCAGCTTAGTGGTCGTGGATGGCTACACCTTC. It yields the protein CASSLVVVDGYTF.

The J gene is TRBJ2-1, the V gene TRBV20-1; a weak D match, TRBD1 (6 bases). This CDR3 region has 14 residues. V gave up 6 bases and J gave up 2 bases, with 14 bases separating them. Germline CDR1 is DFQATT and CDR2 is SNEGSKA (reference sequence). CDR3 in amino acids: CSAPTGLAYNEQFF. As DNA, the CDR3 is TGCAGTGCCCCGACAGGCCTAGCCTACAATGAGCAGTTCTTC.

The rearrangement joins TRBV5-1 to TRBJ2-5; either TRBD1 or TRBD2 may supply D (6 bases each). Germline CDR1 SGHRS, CDR2 YFSETQ. The CDR3 has 13 residues. Trimming pared 5 bases from V and 1 base from J, leaving 9 bases between. CDR3 in amino acids: CASRTGAQETQYF. In DNA, the CDR3 is TGCGCCAGCAGAACGGGGGCCCAAGAGACCCAGTACTTC.

CDR3 protein: CASSKFGEGHTF. The CDR3 nucleotides are TGTGCCAGCAGCAAATTCGGGGAAGGCCACACCTTC. J is TRBJ1-2 and V is TRBV21-1. TRBV21-1 corresponds to a pseudogene. The CDR3 length is 12 residues.

This clonotype was counted only a few times. The CDR3 loop reads CASSSRPSGGNYEQYF. The CDR3 coding sequence is TGTGCCAGCAGTTCCCGACCCAGCGGGGGAAACTACGAGCAGTACTTC. The rearrangement links TRBV6-2 or TRBV6-3 to TRBJ2-7; TRBD2 matches 8 bases. The CDR3 is 16 residues long. Germline loops: CDR1 MNHEY, CDR2 SVGEGT. The junction had 11 bases not matched to a gene; V was cut back by 4 bases and J by 3 bases.

Details on this clonotype: This could be a read error, since a much larger clone is one nucleotide away. This chain joins TRBV3-1 and TRBJ1-2; D remains unclear. There are 13 residues in the CDR3. Germline lookup yields CDR1 LGHDT and CDR2 YNNKEL (reference sequence). Here the CDR3 reads CASSQSGRYGHTF. The CDR3 DNA reads TGTGCCAGCAGCCAAAGCGGACGCTATGGCCACACCTTC.

This clonotype occurred a few times. The chain joins TRBV29-1 to TRBJ1-4; weak D call: TRBD1 (5 bases). The germline V and J ends were trimmed by 7 bases and 7 bases, with 16 bases remaining between them. Germline-derived CDR1 and CDR2 are SQVTM and ANQGSEA. CDR3 length: 13 amino acids. The CDR3 sequence is CSARLGQVEKLFF. CDR3 DNA sequence: TGCAGCGCCCGGTTGGGGCAGGTTGAAAAACTGTTTTTT.

J is TRBJ2-1 and V is TRBV2; D uncertain. Germline lookup yields CDR1 SNHLY and CDR2 FYNNEI. The CDR3 length is 13 residues. The V end lost 7 bases, the J end lost 4 bases, and 11 bases lay between the germline ends. The CDR3 reads CASIPDVYNEQFF. CDR3 coding DNA: TGTGCCAGCATCCCCGACGTTTACAATGAGCAGTTCTTC.

The rearrangement links TRBV7-2 to TRBJ1-1, with D possibly TRBD1 on 6 matching bases. The CDR3 is 13 residues long. Germline values: CDR1 SGHTA, CDR2 FQGNSA. Deletions cut 3 bases from V and 5 bases from J, with 10 bases between. DNA for the CDR3: TGTGCCAGCAGCTTTGACAGGACAACTGAAGCTTTCTTT. This sequence encodes CASSFDRTTEAFF.

The chain carries TRBV6-4 and TRBJ2-1; TRBD1 matches at 9 bases. The CDR3 sequence is 13 residues long. Germline V CDR1 and CDR2: MRHNA, SNTAGT. V lost 6 bases, J lost 6 bases, and 3 bases stayed unmatched. The CDR3 is CASRPTGGNEQFF. CDR3 coding DNA: TGTGCCAGCAGACCGACAGGGGGCAATGAGCAGTTCTTC.

This clonotype has just a few counts. V usage is TRBV29-1 and J usage is TRBJ2-5; TRBD2 agrees at 9 bases. J lost 5 bases, V lost 5 bases, and 15 bases had no gene match. Germline V gives CDR1 SQVTM, CDR2 ANQGSEA. The length of the CDR3 is 16 residues. Here the CDR3 reads CSVSSSGGPIRETQYF. In DNA form, the CDR3 reads TGCAGCGTTAGTTCGAGCGGGGGGCCTATCAGGGAGACCCAGTACTTC. Drawing the rest from reference TRBV29-1 and TRBJ2-5, the complete variable domain is SAVISQKPSRDICQRGTSLTIQCQVDSQVTMMFWYRQQPGQSLTLIATANQGSEATYESGFVIDKFPISRPNLTFSTLTVSNMSPEDSSIYLCSVSSSGGPIRETQYFGPGTRLLVL.

This clonotype was detected only a few times. V and J are TRBV27 and TRBJ2-5; D is ambiguous. V was cut by 2 bases and J by 13 bases, with 14 bases left in between. The CDR3 runs 12 residues. Per germline, CDR1 MNHEY and CDR2 SMNVEV (reference sequence). The CDR3: CASSLNQARPYF. The CDR3, as DNA: TGTGCCAGCAGTTTAAATCAGGCTAGACCGTACTTC.

On this clonotype itself: This clone may be a read error of a much larger clone one base away. The chain recombines TRBV29-1 with TRBJ2-7; 8 positions agree with TRBD1. The V gene's germline CDR1 is SQVTM and CDR2 ANQGSEA. The CDR3 has 13 residues. The CDR3 nucleotides read TGCAGCGTTGGGGGGACAGGCTCCTACGGGCAGTACTTC. It codes for CSVGGTGSYGQYF.

A few counts support this clonotype. The chain carries TRBV7-9 and TRBJ2-7; D perhaps matches TRBD2 (5 bases). The CDR3 extends over 16 amino acids. With 4 bases removed from V and 3 bases from J, the gap between germline ends came to 19 bases. Per germline, CDR1 SEHNR and CDR2 FQNEAQ (reference sequence). CDR3 loop: CASSSTRELLYYEQYF. The CDR3 DNA reads TGTGCCAGCAGCTCGACGAGGGAGCTCCTTTACTACGAGCAGTACTTC.

For the CDR3, the DNA is TGTGCCAGCAGCGTATGGGAGGACAGCACAGGAGATACGCAGTATTTT. As protein: CASSVWEDSTGDTQYF. The chain uses TRBV9 and TRBJ2-3; the D gene could be TRBD1 or TRBD2 (6 bases each). The CDR3 sequence is 16 residues long. V lost 1 base, J lost 5 bases, and 17 bases lay in between. The germline V gene has CDR1 SGDLS and CDR2 YYNGEE.

The rearrangement uses TRBV6-2 or TRBV6-3 and TRBJ1-5; 9 positions agree with TRBD1. The V gene's germline CDR1 is MNHEY and CDR2 SVGEGT. The CDR3 runs to 16 residues. V shed 6 bases and J 5 bases; nucleotides not matched to a gene: 11. The CDR3 spells CASRPIGQGPHQPQHF. In DNA, the CDR3 is TGTGCCAGCAGACCCATCGGACAGGGGCCCCATCAGCCCCAGCATTTT.

The chain recombines TRBV20-1 with TRBJ2-7, with a weak D call TRBD1 (5 bases). V was clipped by 6 bases and J by 2 bases, with 20 bases between them. The length of the CDR3 is 15 residues. The V gene's germline CDR1 is DFQATT and CDR2 SNEGSKA (reference sequence). The CDR3 is CSASDSRTIAYEQYF. CDR3 in DNA: TGCAGTGCCTCAGACAGCCGGACAATAGCCTACGAGCAGTACTTC.

The rearrangement links TRBV4-3 to TRBJ2-5; D may match TRBD1 or TRBD2 (6 bases each). V lost 2 bases to trimming and J lost 11 bases, with 27 bases between them. Germline assignment: CDR1 LGHNA and CDR2 YSLEER. CDR3 length equals 17 residues. CDR3 coding DNA: TGCGCCAGCAGCCAAACGCCCGGTGGGGGGCCTTACAATGAGCAGTACTTC. Residues: CASSQTPGGGPYNEQYF.

The table lists this clonotype with a few counts. This rearrangement joins TRBV9 to TRBJ2-5, with no clear D. The CDR3 loop spans 14 amino acids. CDR1 SGDLS and CDR2 YYNGEE come from the germline V gene. V was clipped by 2 bases and J by 0 bases, with 8 bases between them. The DNA of the CDR3 is TGTGCCAGCAGCGTGTCATCCTACCAAGAGACCCAGTACTTC. Translated, it gives CASSVSSYQETQYF.

The chain combines TRBV27 with TRBJ1-1; TRBD1 agrees at 7 bases. CDR3 size: 13 residues. The germline gives CDR1 MNHEY, CDR2 SMNVEV (reference sequence). V shed 8 bases and J 5 bases; nucleotides not matched to a gene: 8. The chain's CDR3 is CASLRGLGTEAFF. The DNA of the CDR3 is TGTGCCAGCCTTAGGGGGCTGGGAACTGAAGCTTTCTTT.

This clonotype was observed a handful of times. The gene calls are TRBV29-1 and TRBJ2-7, with 8 bases fitting TRBD1. The CDR3 runs to 13 residues. The germline gives CDR1 SQVTM, CDR2 ANQGSEA. The ends lost 4 bases at V and 2 bases at J; junction bases unmatched: 4. CDR3: CSVVDRVPYEQYF. For the CDR3, the DNA is TGCAGCGTTGTGGACAGGGTCCCCTACGAGCAGTACTTC.

This clonotype was counted once. An end of the junction does not agree with germline; a read error may underlie this. The chain carries TRBV7-8 and TRBJ2-5; D possibly corresponds to TRBD2 (6 bases). Germline V gives CDR1 SGHVS, CDR2 FQNEAQ. The CDR3 has 13 amino acids. The CDR3 region has the DNA TGTGCCAGCAGCGGGACTCAACAAGCGACCCAGTACTTC. Its protein is CASSGTQQATQYF.

The chain links TRBV11-1 to TRBJ1-4; tentative D call: TRBD1 (6 bases). The CDR3 totals 15 residues. V was cut by 5 bases and J by 8 bases, with 18 bases left in between. Germline values: CDR1 SGHAT, CDR2 FQDESV (reference sequence). The CDR3 spells CASSRTRQAGEKLFF. The CDR3 DNA reads TGTGCCAGCAGCCGGACAAGACAGGCCGGCGAAAAACTGTTTTTT.

The V and J genes are TRBV2 and TRBJ2-2; D unresolved. V shed 4 bases and J shed 7 bases, with 7 bases lying between them. This CDR3 has 12 residues. Per the germline V gene, CDR1 is SNHLY and CDR2 is FYNNEI. The CDR3 sequence: CASSVKRGELFF. The CDR3 nucleotides read TGTGCCAGCAGTGTTAAGCGCGGGGAGCTGTTTTTT.

This sequence joins TRBV29-1 and TRBJ2-2; tentatively, D is TRBD1 or TRBD2 (5 bases each). Germline loops: CDR1 SQVTM, CDR2 ANQGSEA. Trimming stripped 4 bases from V and 7 bases from J, with 16 bases between. CDR3 length: 14 amino acids. The CDR3 DNA sequence: TGCAGCGTTGTCGGGGCAGAAGGGATCGGGGAGCTGTTTTTT. This encodes CSVVGAEGIGELFF.

The chain combines TRBV4-3 with TRBJ2-1, with TRBD2 as a possible D gene (6 bases). Germline V gives CDR1 LGHNA, CDR2 YSLEER. The CDR3 runs to 16 residues. The V end lost 0 bases, the J end lost 2 bases, and 11 bases lay between the germline ends. Written as DNA, the CDR3 is TGCGCCAGCAGCCAAGATAGAGCGGGCCCCTACAATGAGCAGTTCTTC. Encoded protein: CASSQDRAGPYNEQFF.

This chain joins TRBV7-8 and TRBJ1-1; TRBD1 might be the D (5 bases). This CDR3 contains 17 residues. Between the trimmed V and J ends, which lost 0 bases and 1 base, there was a span of 15 bases. The germline V gene has CDR1 SGHVS and CDR2 FQNEAQ. The CDR3 protein is CASSLALAGRKNTEAFF. In DNA form, the CDR3 reads TGTGCCAGCAGCTTAGCCCTGGCGGGACGGAAGAACACTGAAGCTTTCTTT.

This clonotype was seen more than once but under ten times. This rearrangement joins TRBV28 to TRBJ1-5; 8 bases match TRBD1. CDR1 and CDR2 (germline): MDHEN, SYDVKM. The ends lost 6 bases at V and 4 bases at J; junction bases unmatched: 8. The CDR3 length is 15 residues. CDR3 sequence (DNA): TGTGCCAGCAGCTCAGGACAGGGCTTAAATCAGCCCCAGCATTTT. It codes for CASSSGQGLNQPQHF.

This clonotype was detected a few times. V usage is TRBV20-1 and J usage is TRBJ2-7; tentative D call: TRBD2 (5 bases). V was clipped by 6 bases and J by 3 bases, with 15 bases between them. The germline V gene has CDR1 DFQATT and CDR2 SNEGSKA (reference sequence). The CDR3 sequence is 13 residues long. The CDR3 is CSAPREGVYEQYF. The CDR3 DNA sequence: TGCAGTGCCCCACGTGAGGGCGTCTACGAGCAGTACTTC.